Only one count was recorded for the clone carrying this T cell receptor (beta chain). The sample originates from a study of CD8 T cells in Susac syndrome. Healthy donors served as the controls. They were matched for age and sex. Both CD4+ and CD8+ T cells were negatively isolated, and TEMRA cells underwent FACS enrichment. The RNA input was about 0.5 to 1 ug, and it was reverse transcribed with random hexamers. TCRdb passed the immunoSEQ multiplex PCR reads through MiXCR, listing each CDR3 protein once. The data contain approximately 170,000 distinct CDR3 sequences, roughly 94% of them singletons. The sequence came from a human donor in good health. The source material was CD4+ T cells from PBMCs.

The CDR3 bases are TGTGCCTGGACCGCGGCGGGGGGTCAGCCCCAGCATTTT. Translation: CAWTAAGGQPQHF. V gene TRBV30 combines with J gene TRBJ1-5, with D possibly being TRBD1 (5 bases). The germline V gene has CDR1 GTSNPN and CDR2 SVGIG (reference sequence). CDR3 length: 13 amino acids. The V and J ends lost 4 bases and 6 bases respectively, with 13 bases between them. Variable domain in full (rest from reference TRBV30 and TRBJ1-5): SQTIHQWPATLVQPVGSPLSLECTVEGTSNPNLYWYRQAAGRGLQLLFYSVGIGQISSEVPQNLSASRPQDRQFILSSKKLLLSDSGFYLCAWTAAGGQPQHFGDGTRLSIL.